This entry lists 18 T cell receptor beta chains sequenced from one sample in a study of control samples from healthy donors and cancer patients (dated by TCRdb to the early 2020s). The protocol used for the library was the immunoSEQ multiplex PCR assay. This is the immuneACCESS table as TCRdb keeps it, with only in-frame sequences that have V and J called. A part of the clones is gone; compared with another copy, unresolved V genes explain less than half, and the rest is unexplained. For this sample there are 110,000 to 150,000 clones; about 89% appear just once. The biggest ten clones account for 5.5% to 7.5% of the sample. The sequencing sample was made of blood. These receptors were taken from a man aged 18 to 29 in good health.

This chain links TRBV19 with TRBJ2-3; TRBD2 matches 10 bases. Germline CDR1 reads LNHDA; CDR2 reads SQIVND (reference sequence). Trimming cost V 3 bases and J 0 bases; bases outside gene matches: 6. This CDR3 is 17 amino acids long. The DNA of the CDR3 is TGTGCCAGTAGTATGCGGACTAGCGGACGGAGCACAGATACGCAGTATTTT. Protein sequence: CASSMRTSGRSTDTQYF.

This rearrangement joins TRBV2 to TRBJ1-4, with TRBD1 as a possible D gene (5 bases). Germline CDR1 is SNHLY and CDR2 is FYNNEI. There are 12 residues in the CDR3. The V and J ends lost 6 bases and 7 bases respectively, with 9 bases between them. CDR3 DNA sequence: TGTGCCAGCAGCAGGGAAAGTGAAAAACTGTTTTTT. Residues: CASSRESEKLFF. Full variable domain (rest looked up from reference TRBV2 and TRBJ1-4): EPEVTQTPSHQVTQMGQEVILRCVPISNHLYFYWYRQILGQKVEFLVSFYNNEISEKSEIFDDQFSVERPDGSNFTLKIRSTKLEDSAMYFCASSRESEKLFFGSGTQLSVL.

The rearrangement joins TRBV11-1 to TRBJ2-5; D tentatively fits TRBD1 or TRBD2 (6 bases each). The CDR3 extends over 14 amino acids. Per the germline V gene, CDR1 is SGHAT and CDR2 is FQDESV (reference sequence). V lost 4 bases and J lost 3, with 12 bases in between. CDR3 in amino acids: CASSSRGGKETQYF. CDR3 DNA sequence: TGTGCCAGCAGCTCTAGAGGGGGGAAAGAGACCCAGTACTTC.

The CDR3 DNA is TGTGCCAGCAGCCCAGGGGGGACTAATGAAAAACTGTTTTTT. Protein product: CASSPGGTNEKLFF. The chain employs TRBV5-4 and TRBJ1-4, with 7 positions matching TRBD1. Germline assignment: CDR1 SGHNT and CDR2 YYREEE (reference sequence). The CDR3 runs to 14 residues. The J segment lost 2 bases and the V segment lost 4 bases, leaving 2 bases of the junction unmatched.

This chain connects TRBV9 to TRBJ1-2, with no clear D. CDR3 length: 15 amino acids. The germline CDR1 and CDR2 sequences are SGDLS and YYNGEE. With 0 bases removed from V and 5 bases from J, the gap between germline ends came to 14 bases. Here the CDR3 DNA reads TGTGCCAGCAGCGTAGAGGCCTATAAGGCGTATGGCTACACCTTC. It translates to CASSVEAYKAYGYTF. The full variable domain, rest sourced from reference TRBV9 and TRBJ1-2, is DSGVTQTPKHLITATGQRVTLRCSPRSGDLSVYWYQQSLDQGLQFLIQYYNGEERAKGNILERFSAQQFPDLHSELNLSSLELGDSALYFCASSVEAYKAYGYTFGSGTRLTVV.

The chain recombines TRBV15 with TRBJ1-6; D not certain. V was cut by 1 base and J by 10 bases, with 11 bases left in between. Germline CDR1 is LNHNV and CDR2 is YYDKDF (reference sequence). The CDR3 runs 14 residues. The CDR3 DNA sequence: TGTGCCACCAGCAGAGCAAGGGTGGGCTCACCCCTCCACTTT. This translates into CATSRARVGSPLHF.

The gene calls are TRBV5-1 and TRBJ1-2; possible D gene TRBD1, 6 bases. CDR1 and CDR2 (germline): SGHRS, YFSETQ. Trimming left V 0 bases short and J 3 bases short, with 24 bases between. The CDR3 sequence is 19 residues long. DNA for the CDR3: TGCGCCAGCAGCTTGGTGGGCCCCCTCATACAGGGAGCTGACTATGGCTACACCTTC. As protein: CASSLVGPLIQGADYGYTF.

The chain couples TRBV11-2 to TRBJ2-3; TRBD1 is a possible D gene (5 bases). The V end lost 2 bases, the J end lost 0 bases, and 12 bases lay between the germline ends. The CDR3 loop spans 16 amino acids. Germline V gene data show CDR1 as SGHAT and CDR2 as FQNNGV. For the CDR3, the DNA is TGTGCCAGCAGCTTATTGATGGGGCCTAGCACAGATACGCAGTATTTT. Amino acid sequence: CASSLLMGPSTDTQYF.

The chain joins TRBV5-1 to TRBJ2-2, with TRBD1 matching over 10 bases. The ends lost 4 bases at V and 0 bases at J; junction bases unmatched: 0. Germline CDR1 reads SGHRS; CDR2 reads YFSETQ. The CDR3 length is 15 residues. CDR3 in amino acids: CASSGTGANTGELFF. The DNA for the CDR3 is TGCGCCAGCAGCGGGACAGGGGCGAACACCGGGGAGCTGTTTTTT.

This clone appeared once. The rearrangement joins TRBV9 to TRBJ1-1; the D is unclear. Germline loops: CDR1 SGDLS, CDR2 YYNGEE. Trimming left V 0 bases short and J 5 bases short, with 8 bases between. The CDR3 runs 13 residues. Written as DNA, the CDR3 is TGTGCCAGCAGCGTAGGTTCGACAACTGAAGCTTTCTTT. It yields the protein CASSVGSTTEAFF.

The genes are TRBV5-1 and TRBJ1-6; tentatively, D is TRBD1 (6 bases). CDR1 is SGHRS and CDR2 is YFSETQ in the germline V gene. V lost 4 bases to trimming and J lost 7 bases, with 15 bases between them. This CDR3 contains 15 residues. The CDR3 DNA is TGCGCCAGCAGCGAATTACAGGGTAGCAATTCACCCCTCCACTTT. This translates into CASSELQGSNSPLHF.

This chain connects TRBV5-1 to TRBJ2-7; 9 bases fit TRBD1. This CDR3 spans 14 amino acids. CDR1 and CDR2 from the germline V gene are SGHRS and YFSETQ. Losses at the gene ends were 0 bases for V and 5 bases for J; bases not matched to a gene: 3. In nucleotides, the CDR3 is TGCGCCAGCAGCTTGGGGGGACAGGGTAACGAGCAGTACTTC. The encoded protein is CASSLGGQGNEQYF.

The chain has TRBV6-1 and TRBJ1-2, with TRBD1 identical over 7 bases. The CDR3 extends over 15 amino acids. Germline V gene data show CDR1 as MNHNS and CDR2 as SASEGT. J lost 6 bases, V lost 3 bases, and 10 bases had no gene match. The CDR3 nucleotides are TGTGCCAGCAGTGATATGCTAGGGGGCGCCGATGGCTACACCTTC. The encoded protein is CASSDMLGGADGYTF.

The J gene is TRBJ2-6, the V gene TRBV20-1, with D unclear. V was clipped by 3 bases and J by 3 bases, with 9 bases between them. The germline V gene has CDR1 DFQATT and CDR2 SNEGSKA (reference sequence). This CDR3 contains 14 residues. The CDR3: CSASRIIGANVLTF. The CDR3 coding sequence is TGCAGTGCTAGTAGAATTATTGGGGCCAACGTCCTGACTTTC.

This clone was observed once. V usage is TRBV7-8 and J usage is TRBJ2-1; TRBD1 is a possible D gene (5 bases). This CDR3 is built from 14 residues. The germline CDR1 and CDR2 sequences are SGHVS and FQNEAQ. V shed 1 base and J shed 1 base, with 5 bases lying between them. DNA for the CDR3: TGTGCCAGCAGCTTAGAGGGGTCCTACAATGAGCAGTTCTTC. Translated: CASSLEGSYNEQFF. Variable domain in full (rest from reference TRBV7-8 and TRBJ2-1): GAGVSQSPRYKVAKRGQDVALRCDPISGHVSLFWYQQALGQGPEFLTYFQNEAQLDKSGLPSDRFFAERPEGSVSTLKIQRTQQEDSAVYLCASSLEGSYNEQFFGPGTRLTVL.

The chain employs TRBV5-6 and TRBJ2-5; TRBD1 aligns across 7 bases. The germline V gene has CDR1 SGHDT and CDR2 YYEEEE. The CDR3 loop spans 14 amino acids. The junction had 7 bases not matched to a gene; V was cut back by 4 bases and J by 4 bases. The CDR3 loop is CASSLPTGRETQYF. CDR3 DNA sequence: TGTGCCAGCAGCCTACCGACAGGGCGAGAGACCCAGTACTTC.

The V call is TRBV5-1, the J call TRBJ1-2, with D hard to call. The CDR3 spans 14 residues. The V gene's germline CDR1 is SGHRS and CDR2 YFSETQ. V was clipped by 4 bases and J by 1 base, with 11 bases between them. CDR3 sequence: CASSDSQINYGYTF. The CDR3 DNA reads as TGCGCCAGCAGCGACTCACAAATTAACTATGGCTACACCTTC.

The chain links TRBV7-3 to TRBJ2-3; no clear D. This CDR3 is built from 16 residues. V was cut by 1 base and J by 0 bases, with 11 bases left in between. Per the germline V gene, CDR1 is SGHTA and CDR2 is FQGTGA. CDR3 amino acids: CASSLRVRPSTDTQYF. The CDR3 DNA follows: TGTGCCAGCAGCTTAAGGGTCAGACCTAGCACAGATACGCAGTATTTT.